This TCR beta chain was obtained from a study of cytomegalovirus exposure and HLA in healthy donors. The overall study: Roughly 80 million unique TCRs from HLA-typed donors made up an early data release.

Trimming left V 3 bases short and J 7 bases short, with 19 bases between. The CDR3 is 15 residues long. Germline CDR1 SEHNR, CDR2 FQNEAQ (reference sequence). Vbeta (60) and Jbeta (13) primers were used in the PCR. Profiled with immunoSEQ multiplex PCR; TCRdb holds only in-frame clones, not every one. The sample lists about 220,000 clones, 70% to 80% occurring once. Healthy bone marrow donors formed the donor group. The chain recombines TRBV7-9 with TRBJ2-7; maybe TRBD2 (5 bases). The TCR was taken from a woman under 40 in good health and CMV-seronegative. The source material was PBMCs. CDR3 coding DNA: TGTGCCAGCAGCTTCAACGGGTCCCCGGGGAGAGAGCAGTACTTC. This encodes CASSFNGSPGREQYF.